This T cell receptor (beta chain) was recovered during a study of shared clonotypes between healthy human individuals. The ends were cut back, 0 bases at V and 10 bases at J, with 7 bases in the middle. The CDR3 runs 12 residues. Germline V CDR1 and CDR2: SGHDN, FVKESK. Notes on this clone: Its matching antigen is unknown.

Nashville, Tennessee was home to all donors, who were Caucasian adults. Regarding the study as a whole: Investigators collected only blood, and repertoires in tissues likely differ.

Clones were sequenced by immunoSEQ multiplex PCR, and TCRdb holds only the in-frame ones, with some missing. The repertoire holds over 2 million clones, with around 92% as singletons. The sequenced sample consisted of naive CD4+ T cells from PBMCs. Subset specified: CD45RA+ positively selected. The chain links TRBV14 to TRBJ2-1; D uncertain. The TCR comes from a man aged 18 to 29 in good health. Some clones in this sample may be carry-over from other donors' samples. The CDR3 loop reads CASSQDLREQFF. Written as DNA, the CDR3 is TGTGCCAGCAGCCAAGATCTCCGGGAGCAGTTCTTC.